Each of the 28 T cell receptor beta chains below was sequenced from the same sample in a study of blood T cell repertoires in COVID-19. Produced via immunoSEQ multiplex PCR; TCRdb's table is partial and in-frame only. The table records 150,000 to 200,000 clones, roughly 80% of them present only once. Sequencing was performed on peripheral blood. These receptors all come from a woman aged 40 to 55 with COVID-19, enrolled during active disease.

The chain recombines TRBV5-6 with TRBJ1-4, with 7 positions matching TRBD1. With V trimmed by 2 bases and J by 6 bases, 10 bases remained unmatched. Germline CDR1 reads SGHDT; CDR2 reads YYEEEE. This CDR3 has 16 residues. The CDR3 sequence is CASSLDEGALHEKLFF. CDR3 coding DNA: TGTGCCAGCAGCTTAGACGAGGGGGCTCTTCATGAAAAACTGTTTTTT.

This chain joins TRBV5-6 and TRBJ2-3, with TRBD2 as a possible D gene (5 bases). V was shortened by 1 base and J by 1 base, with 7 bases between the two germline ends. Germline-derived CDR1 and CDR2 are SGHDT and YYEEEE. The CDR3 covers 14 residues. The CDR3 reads CASSLISGTDTQYF. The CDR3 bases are TGTGCCAGCAGCTTGATTAGCGGCACAGATACGCAGTATTTT.

In DNA, the CDR3 is TGTGCCTGGAGTGCAACAAGCGGTGAGCAGTACTTC. Its translation: CAWSATSGEQYF. The V and J genes are TRBV30 and TRBJ2-7; D is possibly TRBD2 (5 bases). Trimming took 1 base from V and 7 from J, leaving 11 bases between them. From germline, CDR1 is GTSNPN and CDR2 SVGIG (reference sequence). The length of the CDR3 is 12 residues.

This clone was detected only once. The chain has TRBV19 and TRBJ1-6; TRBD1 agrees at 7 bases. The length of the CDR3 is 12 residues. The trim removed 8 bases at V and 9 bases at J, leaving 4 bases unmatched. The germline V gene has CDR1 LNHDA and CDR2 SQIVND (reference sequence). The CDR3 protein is CASGDSRSPLHF. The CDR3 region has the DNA TGTGCCAGTGGGGACAGTCGTTCACCCCTCCACTTT.

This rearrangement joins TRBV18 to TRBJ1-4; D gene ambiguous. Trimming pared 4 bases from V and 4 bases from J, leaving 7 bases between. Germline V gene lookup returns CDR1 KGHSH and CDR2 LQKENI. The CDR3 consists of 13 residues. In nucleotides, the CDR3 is TGTGCCAGCTCACTCCTCCTTAATGAAAAACTGTTTTTT. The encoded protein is CASSLLLNEKLFF.

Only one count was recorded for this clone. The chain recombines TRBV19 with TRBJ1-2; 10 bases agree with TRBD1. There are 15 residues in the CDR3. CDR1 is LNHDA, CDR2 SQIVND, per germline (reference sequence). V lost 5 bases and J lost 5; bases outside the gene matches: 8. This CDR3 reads CASSVLPGQGYGYTF. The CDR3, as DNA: TGTGCCAGTAGTGTACTCCCGGGACAGGGGTATGGCTACACCTTC.

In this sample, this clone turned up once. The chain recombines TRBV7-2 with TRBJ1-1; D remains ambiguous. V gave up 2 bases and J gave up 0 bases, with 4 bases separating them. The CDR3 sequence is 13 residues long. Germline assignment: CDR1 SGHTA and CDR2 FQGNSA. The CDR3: CASSLIVNTEAFF. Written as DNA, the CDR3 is TGTGCCAGCAGCTTAATAGTGAACACTGAAGCTTTCTTT.

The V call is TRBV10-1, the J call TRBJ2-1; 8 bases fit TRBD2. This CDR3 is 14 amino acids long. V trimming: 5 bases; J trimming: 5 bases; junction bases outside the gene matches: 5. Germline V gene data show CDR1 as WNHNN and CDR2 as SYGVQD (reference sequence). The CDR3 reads CASSNVAGHNEQFF. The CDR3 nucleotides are TGCGCCAGCAGTAATGTAGCGGGGCACAATGAGCAGTTCTTC.

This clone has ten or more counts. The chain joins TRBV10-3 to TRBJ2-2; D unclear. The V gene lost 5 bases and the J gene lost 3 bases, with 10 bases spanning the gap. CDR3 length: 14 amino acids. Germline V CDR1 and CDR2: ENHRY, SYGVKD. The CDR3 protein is CAISPTSDTGELFF. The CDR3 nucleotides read TGTGCCATCAGTCCTACCTCGGACACCGGGGAGCTGTTTTTT.

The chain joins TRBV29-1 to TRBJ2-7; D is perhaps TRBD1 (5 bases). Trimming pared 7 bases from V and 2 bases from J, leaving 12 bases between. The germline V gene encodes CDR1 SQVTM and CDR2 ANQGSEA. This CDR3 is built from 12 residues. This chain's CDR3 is CSARTPAYEQYF. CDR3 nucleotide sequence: TGCAGCGCTAGGACACCCGCCTACGAGCAGTACTTC.

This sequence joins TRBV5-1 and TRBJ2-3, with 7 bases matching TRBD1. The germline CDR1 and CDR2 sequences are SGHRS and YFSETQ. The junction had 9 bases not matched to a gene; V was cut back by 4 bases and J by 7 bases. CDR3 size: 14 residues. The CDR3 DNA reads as TGCGCCAGCAGCCAATACAGGGGACAGAATACGCAGTATTTT. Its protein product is CASSQYRGQNTQYF.

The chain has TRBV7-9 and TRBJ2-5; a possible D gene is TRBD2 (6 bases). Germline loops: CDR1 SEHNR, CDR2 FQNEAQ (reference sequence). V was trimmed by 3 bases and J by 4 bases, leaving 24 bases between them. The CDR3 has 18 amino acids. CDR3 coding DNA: TGTGCCAGCAGCTTTTTCGGGGGAAGGAGTTGGCCCCGAGAGACCCAGTACTTC. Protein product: CASSFFGGRSWPRETQYF.

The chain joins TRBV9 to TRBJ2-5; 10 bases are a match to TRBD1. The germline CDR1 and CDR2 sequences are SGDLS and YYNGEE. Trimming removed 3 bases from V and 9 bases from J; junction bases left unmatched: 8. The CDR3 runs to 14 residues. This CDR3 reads CASSASGTGEAQYF. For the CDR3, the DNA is TGTGCCAGCAGCGCCTCCGGGACAGGGGAAGCCCAGTACTTC.

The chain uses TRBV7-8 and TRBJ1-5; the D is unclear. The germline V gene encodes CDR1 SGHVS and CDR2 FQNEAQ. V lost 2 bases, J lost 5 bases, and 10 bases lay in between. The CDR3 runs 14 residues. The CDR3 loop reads CASSLRDGDQPQHF. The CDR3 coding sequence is TGTGCCAGCAGCTTAAGAGACGGAGATCAGCCCCAGCATTTT. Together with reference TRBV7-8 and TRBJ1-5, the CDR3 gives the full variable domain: GAGVSQSPRYKVAKRGQDVALRCDPISGHVSLFWYQQALGQGPEFLTYFQNEAQLDKSGLPSDRFFAERPEGSVSTLKIQRTQQEDSAVYLCASSLRDGDQPQHFGDGTRLSIL.

DNA for the CDR3: TGTGCCAGCAGCCAAGATCGGGCGGGGGCGAGGGATACGCAGTATTTT. This sequence encodes CASSQDRAGARDTQYF. The chain is built from TRBV4-2 and TRBJ2-3, with D tentatively TRBD2 (7 bases). The V end lost 0 bases, the J end lost 6 bases, and 16 bases lay between the germline ends. Germline V lookup: CDR1 LGHNA, CDR2 YNFKEQ. The CDR3 totals 16 residues.

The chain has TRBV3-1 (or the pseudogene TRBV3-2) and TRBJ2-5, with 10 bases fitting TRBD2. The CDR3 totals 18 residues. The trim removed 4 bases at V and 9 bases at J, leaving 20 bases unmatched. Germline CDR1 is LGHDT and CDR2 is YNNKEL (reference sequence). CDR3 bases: TGTGCCAGCAGCCTGACACCGGGTAGCGGGAGGTCATTGTTGGCCCAGTACTTC. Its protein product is CASSLTPGSGRSLLAQYF.

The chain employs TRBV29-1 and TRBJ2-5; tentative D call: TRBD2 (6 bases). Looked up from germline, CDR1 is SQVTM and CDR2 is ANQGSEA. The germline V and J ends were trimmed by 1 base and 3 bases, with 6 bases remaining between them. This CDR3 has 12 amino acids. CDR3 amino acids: CSVEGLEETQYF. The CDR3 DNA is TGCAGCGTTGAAGGACTAGAAGAGACCCAGTACTTC. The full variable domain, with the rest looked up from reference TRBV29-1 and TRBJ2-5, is SAVISQKPSRDICQRGTSLTIQCQVDSQVTMMFWYRQQPGQSLTLIATANQGSEATYESGFVIDKFPISRPNLTFSTLTVSNMSPEDSSIYLCSVEGLEETQYFGPGTRLLVL.

The CDR3 protein is CASSQNPGLAKGDTQYF. CDR3 DNA sequence: TGTGCCAGCAGCCAAAACCCGGGACTAGCAAAGGGGGATACGCAGTATTTT. The gene calls are TRBV3-1 (or the pseudogene TRBV3-2) and TRBJ2-3, with 9 bases lining up with TRBD2. CDR3 size: 17 residues. The germline V gene encodes CDR1 LGHDT and CDR2 YNNKEL (reference sequence). The V segment lost 2 bases and the J segment 6 bases; nucleotides outside the gene matches: 12.

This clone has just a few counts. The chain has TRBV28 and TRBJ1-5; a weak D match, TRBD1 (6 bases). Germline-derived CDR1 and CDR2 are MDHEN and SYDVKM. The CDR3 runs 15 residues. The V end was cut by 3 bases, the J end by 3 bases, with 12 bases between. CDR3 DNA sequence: TGTGCCAGCAGTTTTCCTACAGGGCTCAATCAGCCCCAGCATTTT. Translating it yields CASSFPTGLNQPQHF.

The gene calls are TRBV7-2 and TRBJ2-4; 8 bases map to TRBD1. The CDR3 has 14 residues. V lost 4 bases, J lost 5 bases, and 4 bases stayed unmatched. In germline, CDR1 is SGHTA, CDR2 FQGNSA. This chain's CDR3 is CASSWTGSENIQYF. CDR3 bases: TGTGCCAGCAGCTGGACAGGGAGCGAAAACATTCAGTACTTC.

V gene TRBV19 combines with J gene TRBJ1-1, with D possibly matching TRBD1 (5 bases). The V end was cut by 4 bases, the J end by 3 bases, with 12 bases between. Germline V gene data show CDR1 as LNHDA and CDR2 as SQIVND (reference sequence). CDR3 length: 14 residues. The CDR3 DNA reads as TGTGCCAGTAGTACCCGGGACTGGGACACTGAAGCTTTCTTT. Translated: CASSTRDWDTEAFF.

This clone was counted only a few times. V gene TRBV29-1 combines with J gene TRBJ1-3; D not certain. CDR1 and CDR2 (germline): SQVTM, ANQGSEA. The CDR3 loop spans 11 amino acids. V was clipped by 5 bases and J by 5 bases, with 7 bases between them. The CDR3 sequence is CSVSERNTIYF. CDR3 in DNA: TGCAGCGTTTCGGAGAGAAACACCATATATTTT.

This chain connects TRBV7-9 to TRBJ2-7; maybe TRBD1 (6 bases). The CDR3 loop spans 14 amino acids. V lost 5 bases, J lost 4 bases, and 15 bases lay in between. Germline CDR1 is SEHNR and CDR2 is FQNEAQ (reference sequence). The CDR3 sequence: CASSLSDSAYEQYF. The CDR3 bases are TGTGCCAGCAGCCTCTCGGACAGCGCATACGAGCAGTACTTC.

CDR3 sequence: CASSMTGTHQPQHF. CDR3 DNA: TGTGCCAGCAGCATGACAGGGACTCATCAGCCCCAGCATTTT. The chain recombines TRBV5-8 with TRBJ1-5; 7 bases line up with TRBD1. This CDR3 region has 14 residues. The germline gives CDR1 SGHTS, CDR2 YDEGEE. The V and J ends lost 4 bases and 5 bases, in that order; junction bases with no gene match: 6. The whole variable domain, filled in from reference TRBV5-8 and TRBJ1-5, reads EAGVTQSPTHLIKTRGQQATLRCSPISGHTSVYWYQQALGLGLQFLLWYDEGEERNRGNFPPRFSGRQFPNYSSELNVNALELEDSALYLCASSMTGTHQPQHFGDGTRLSIL.

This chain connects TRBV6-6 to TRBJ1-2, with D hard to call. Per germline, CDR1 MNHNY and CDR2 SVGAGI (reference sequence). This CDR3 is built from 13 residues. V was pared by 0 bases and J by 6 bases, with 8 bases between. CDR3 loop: CASSYSEINGYTF. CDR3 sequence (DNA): TGTGCCAGCAGTTACTCGGAGATCAATGGCTACACCTTC.

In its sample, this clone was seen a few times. This chain's CDR3 is CASSFDAATGELFF. The CDR3 DNA sequence: TGCGCCAGCAGCTTCGATGCCGCGACCGGGGAGCTGTTTTTT. This chain uses TRBV5-1 with TRBJ2-2; D remains unclear. The V gene's germline CDR1 is SGHRS and CDR2 YFSETQ. Deletions cut 2 bases from V and 5 bases from J, with 10 bases between. This CDR3 is 14 amino acids long.

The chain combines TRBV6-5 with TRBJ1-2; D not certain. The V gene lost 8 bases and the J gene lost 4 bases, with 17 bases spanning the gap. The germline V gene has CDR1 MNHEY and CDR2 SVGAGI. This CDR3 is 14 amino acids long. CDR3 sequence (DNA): TGTGCCAGCGGACTAAACGACGGTGGCTATGGCTACACCTTC. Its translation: CASGLNDGGYGYTF.

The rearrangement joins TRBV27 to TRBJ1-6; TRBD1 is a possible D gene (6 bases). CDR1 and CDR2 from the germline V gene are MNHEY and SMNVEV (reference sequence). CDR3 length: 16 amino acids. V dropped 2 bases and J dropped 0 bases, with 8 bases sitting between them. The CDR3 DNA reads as TGTGCCAGCAGTTTAAGGGGGAGCTCCTATAATTCACCCCTCCACTTT. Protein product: CASSLRGSSYNSPLHF.